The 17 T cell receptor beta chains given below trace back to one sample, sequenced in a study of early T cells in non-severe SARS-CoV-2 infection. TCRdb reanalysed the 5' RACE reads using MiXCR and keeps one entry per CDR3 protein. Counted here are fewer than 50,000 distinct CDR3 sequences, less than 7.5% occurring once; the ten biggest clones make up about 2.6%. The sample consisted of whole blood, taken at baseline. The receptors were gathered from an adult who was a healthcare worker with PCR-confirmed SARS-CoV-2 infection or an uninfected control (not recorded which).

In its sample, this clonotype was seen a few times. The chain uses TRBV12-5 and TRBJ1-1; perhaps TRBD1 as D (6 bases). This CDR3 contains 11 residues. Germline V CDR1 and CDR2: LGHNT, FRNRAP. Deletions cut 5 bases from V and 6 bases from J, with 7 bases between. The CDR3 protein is CASGGGPEAFF. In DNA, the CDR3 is TGTGCTAGTGGTGGGGGGCCTGAAGCTTTCTTT.

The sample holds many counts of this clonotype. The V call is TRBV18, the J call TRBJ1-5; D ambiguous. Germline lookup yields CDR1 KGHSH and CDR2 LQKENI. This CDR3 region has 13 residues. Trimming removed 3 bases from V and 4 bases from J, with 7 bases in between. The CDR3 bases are TGTGCCAGCTCACCCCAGGAAAATCAGCCCCAGCATTTT. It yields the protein CASSPQENQPQHF.

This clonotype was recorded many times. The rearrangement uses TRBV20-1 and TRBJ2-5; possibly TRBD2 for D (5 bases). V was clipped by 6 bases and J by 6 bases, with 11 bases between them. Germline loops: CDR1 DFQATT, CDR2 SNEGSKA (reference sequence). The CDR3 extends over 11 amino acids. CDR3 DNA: TGCAGTGCCAGCCCCGGGAAGACCCAGTACTTC. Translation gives CSASPGKTQYF.

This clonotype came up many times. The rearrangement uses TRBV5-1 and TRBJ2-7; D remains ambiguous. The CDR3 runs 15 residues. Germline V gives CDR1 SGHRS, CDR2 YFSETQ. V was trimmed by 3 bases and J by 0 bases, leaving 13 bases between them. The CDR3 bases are TGCGCCAGCAGCTCAAGAAGGGCGACCTCCTACGAGCAGTACTTC. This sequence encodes CASSSRRATSYEQYF.

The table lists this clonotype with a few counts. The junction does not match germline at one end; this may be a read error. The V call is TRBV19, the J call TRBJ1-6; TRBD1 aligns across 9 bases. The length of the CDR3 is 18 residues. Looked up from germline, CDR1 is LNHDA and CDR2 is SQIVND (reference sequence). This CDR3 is CASRPIGLGQGSYSPLHF. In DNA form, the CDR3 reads TGTGCCAGTAGGCCAATAGGGCTGGGACAGGGATCGTATTCACCCCTCCATTTT. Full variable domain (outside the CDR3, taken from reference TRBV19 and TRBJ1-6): DGGITQSPKYLFRKEGQNVTLSCEQNLNHDAMYWYRQDPGQGLRLIYYSQIVNDFQKGDIAEGYSVSREKKESFPLTVTSAQKNPTAFYLCASRPIGLGQGSYSPLHFGNGTRLTVT.

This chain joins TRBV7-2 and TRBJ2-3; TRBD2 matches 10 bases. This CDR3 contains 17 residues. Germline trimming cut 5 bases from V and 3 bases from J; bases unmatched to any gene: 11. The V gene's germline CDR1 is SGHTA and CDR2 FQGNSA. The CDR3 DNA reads TGTGCCAGCAGCACCCGAAGTAGCGGGGGGACAACAGATACGCAGTATTTT. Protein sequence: CASSTRSSGGTTDTQYF.

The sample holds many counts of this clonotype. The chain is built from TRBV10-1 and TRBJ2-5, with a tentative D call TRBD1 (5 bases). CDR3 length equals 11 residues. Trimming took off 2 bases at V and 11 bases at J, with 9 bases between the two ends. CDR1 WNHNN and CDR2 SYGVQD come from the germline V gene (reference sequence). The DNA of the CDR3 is TGCGCCAGCAGTGAGGGGCCAGGGCAGTACTTC. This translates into CASSEGPGQYF.

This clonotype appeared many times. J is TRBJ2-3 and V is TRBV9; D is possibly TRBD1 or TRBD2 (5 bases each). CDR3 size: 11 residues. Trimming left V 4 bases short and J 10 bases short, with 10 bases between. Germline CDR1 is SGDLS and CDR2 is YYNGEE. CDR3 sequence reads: CASSRGRAQYF. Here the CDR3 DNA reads TGTGCCAGCAGCCGGGGCAGGGCGCAGTATTTT.

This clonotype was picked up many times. The CDR3 region is CASSLARGLYGYTF. CDR3 sequence (DNA): TGTGCCAGCAGCTTGGCTCGGGGGCTCTATGGCTACACCTTC. The chain uses TRBV7-2 and TRBJ1-2; D possibly corresponds to TRBD1 (6 bases). Trimming cost V 3 bases and J 4 bases, with 12 bases left between them. The CDR3 spans 14 residues. Looked up from germline, CDR1 is SGHTA and CDR2 is FQGNSA.

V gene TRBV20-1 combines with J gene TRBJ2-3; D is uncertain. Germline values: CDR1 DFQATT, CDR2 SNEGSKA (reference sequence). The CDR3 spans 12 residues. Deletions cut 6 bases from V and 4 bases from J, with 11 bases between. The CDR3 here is CSAESPPDTQYF. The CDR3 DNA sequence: TGCAGTGCCGAGAGCCCCCCAGATACGCAGTATTTT.

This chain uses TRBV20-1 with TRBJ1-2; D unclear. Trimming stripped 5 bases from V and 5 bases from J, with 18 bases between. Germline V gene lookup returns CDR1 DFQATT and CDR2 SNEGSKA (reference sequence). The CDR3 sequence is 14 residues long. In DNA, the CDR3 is TGCAGTGCTTCCGAGGGCTCCCGGCGATATGGCTACACCTTC. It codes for CSASEGSRRYGYTF.

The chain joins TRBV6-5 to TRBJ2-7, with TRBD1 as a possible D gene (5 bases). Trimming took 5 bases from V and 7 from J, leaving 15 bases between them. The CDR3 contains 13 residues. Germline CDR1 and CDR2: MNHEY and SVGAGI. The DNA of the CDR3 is TGTGCCAGCAGTCAAGAAGGGGTGAGTGAGCAGTACTTC. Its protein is CASSQEGVSEQYF.

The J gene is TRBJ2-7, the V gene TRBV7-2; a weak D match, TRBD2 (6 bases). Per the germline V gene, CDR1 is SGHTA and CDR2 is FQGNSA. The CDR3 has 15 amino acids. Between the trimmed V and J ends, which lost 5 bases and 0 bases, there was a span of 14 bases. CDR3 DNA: TGTGCCAGCAGCCGCGGGGCGACTAGCTCCTACGAGCAGTACTTC. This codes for CASSRGATSSYEQYF. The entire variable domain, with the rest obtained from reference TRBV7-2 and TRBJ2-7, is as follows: GAGVSQSPSNKVTEKGKDVELRCDPISGHTALYWYRQSLGQGLEFLIYFQGNSAPDKSGLPSDRFSAERTGGSVSTLTIQRTQQEDSAVYLCASSRGATSSYEQYFGPGTRLTVT.

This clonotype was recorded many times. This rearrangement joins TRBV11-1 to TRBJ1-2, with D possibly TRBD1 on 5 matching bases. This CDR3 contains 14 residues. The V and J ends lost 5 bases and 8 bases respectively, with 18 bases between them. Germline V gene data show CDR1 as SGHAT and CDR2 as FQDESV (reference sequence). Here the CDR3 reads CASSPAIGEGGYTF. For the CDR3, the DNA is TGTGCCAGCAGCCCCGCGATAGGGGAGGGCGGCTACACCTTC.

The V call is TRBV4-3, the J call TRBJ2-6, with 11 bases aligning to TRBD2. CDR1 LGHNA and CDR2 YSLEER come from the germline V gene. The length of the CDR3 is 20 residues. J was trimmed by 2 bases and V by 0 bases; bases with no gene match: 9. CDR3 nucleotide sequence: TGCGCCAGCAGCCAAGAGATGGCATTAGCGGGGGGGCCTGGGGCCAACGTCCTGACTTTC. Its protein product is CASSQEMALAGGPGANVLTF.

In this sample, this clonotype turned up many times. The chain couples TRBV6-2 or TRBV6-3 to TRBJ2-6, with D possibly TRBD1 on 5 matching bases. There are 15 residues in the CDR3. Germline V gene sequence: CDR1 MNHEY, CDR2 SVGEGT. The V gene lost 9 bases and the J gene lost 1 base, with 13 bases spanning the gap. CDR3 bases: TGTGCCAGTCGGACCCCAGGGTCTGGGGCCAACGTCCTGACTTTC. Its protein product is CASRTPGSGANVLTF.

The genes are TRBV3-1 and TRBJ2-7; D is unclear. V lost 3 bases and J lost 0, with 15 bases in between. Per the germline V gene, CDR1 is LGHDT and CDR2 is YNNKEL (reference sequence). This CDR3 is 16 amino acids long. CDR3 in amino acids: CASSQDWLSYSYEQYF. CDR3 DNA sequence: TGTGCCAGCAGCCAGGATTGGCTCTCCTACTCCTACGAGCAGTACTTC.